The 13 T cell receptor beta chains listed next were all sequenced from one sample in a study of shared clonotypes between healthy human individuals. Measured with immunoSEQ multiplex PCR; TCRdb has only the in-frame clones, and not every one. The data hold about 1.1 million clones, with 70% to 80% observed a single time. The material sequenced was memory CD4+ T cells from PBMCs. The sample's subset: CD45RA-negative fraction. The receptors shown here come from a man between 18 and 29 years old in good health. Some clones in this sample may be carry-over from other donors' samples.

The J gene is TRBJ1-2, the V gene TRBV18; D ambiguous. There are 14 residues in the CDR3. V gave up 0 bases and J gave up 5 bases, with 10 bases separating them. Germline CDR1 is KGHSH and CDR2 is LQKENI. In nucleotides, the CDR3 is TGTGCCAGCTCACCACCGGGCAGAGTGTATGGCTACACCTTC. It yields the protein CASSPPGRVYGYTF.

CDR3 loop: CASSFGGSSSYNEQFF. As DNA, the CDR3 is TGTGCCAGCAGCTTCGGCGGGAGCAGCTCCTACAATGAGCAGTTCTTC. This chain links TRBV5-4 with TRBJ2-1, with 7 bases lining up with TRBD2. This CDR3 has 16 residues. Germline CDR1 and CDR2: SGHNT and YYREEE (reference sequence). V shed 2 bases and J 0 bases; nucleotides not matched to a gene: 5.

The gene calls are TRBV2 and TRBJ2-7; 9 nucleotides agree with TRBD2. CDR3 length equals 12 residues. Unmatched junction bases numbered 5, after V lost 8 bases and J lost 6 bases. The germline V gene has CDR1 SNHLY and CDR2 FYNNEI. DNA for the CDR3: TGTGCCAGCGACGAACTAGCGGGCGAGCAGTACTTC. Protein product: CASDELAGEQYF.

The rearrangement uses TRBV28 and TRBJ1-2, with TRBD1 matching 10 bases. V trimming: 3 bases; J trimming: 2 bases; junction bases outside the gene matches: 6. Germline-derived CDR1 and CDR2 are MDHEN and SYDVKM. The CDR3 loop spans 16 amino acids. CDR3 nucleotides: TGTGCCAGCAGTTTTCCCCCGGGACAGGGGAACTATGGCTACACCTTC. Protein product: CASSFPPGQGNYGYTF.

CDR3 amino acids: CASSLEVVAEQYF. The CDR3 DNA follows: TGCGCCAGCAGCTTGGAGGTGGTGGCCGAGCAGTACTTC. This rearrangement joins TRBV5-1 to TRBJ2-7; no firm D call. Germline loops: CDR1 SGHRS, CDR2 YFSETQ. The CDR3 runs to 13 residues. Deletions cut 0 bases from V and 6 bases from J, with 10 bases between.

The chain carries TRBV13 and TRBJ1-2; 11 bases align to TRBD1. Germline V gene lookup returns CDR1 PRHDT and CDR2 FYEKMQ (reference sequence). The CDR3 totals 16 residues. V lost 3 bases and J lost 7; bases outside the gene matches: 10. This chain's CDR3 is CASSFMGTGGLSGYTF. Written as DNA, the CDR3 is TGTGCCAGCAGCTTCATGGGGACAGGGGGGCTTAGTGGCTACACCTTC.

The J gene is TRBJ1-1, the V gene TRBV11-1; no clear D. The CDR3 runs to 12 residues. The germline CDR1 and CDR2 sequences are SGHAT and FQDESV (reference sequence). V lost 0 bases and J lost 8, with 7 bases in between. The CDR3 nucleotides are TGTGCCAGCAGCTTAGCTACGAGGGAAGCTTTCTTT. Its protein product is CASSLATREAFF.

This clone was found a few times. The chain has TRBV7-9 and TRBJ1-4; no firm D call. Trimming stripped 3 bases from V and 8 bases from J, with 7 bases between. The CDR3 has 12 residues. In germline, CDR1 is SEHNR, CDR2 FQNEAQ (reference sequence). The CDR3 protein is CASSFGREKLFF. The CDR3 nucleotides read TGTGCCAGCAGCTTCGGACGGGAAAAACTGTTTTTT.

This clone has just one count. This chain joins TRBV4-1 and TRBJ2-7, with 8 bases matching TRBD1. CDR1 MGHRA and CDR2 YSYEKL come from the germline V gene. V was clipped by 0 bases and J by 4 bases; unmatched bases: 8. This CDR3 contains 16 residues. The CDR3 DNA reads as TGCGCCAGCAGCCAAGATCTACAGGGGGGCAAGTACGAGCAGTACTTC. It encodes CASSQDLQGGKYEQYF.

The DNA of the CDR3 is TGTGCCAGCAGCCCCGGGACAGGGACCGGGGAGCTGTTTTTT. Protein: CASSPGTGTGELFF. The chain couples TRBV11-3 to TRBJ2-2; 9 bases agree with TRBD1. CDR1 and CDR2 (germline): SGHNT, YENEEA. CDR3 size: 14 residues. V was clipped by 5 bases and J by 5 bases; unmatched bases: 3.

This sequence joins TRBV5-1 and TRBJ2-1; tentative D call: TRBD1 (6 bases). Germline CDR1 reads SGHRS; CDR2 reads YFSETQ. V was clipped by 4 bases and J by 8 bases, with 25 bases between them. The CDR3 extends over 17 amino acids. CDR3: CASSLRQALIRIDEQFF. In nucleotides, the CDR3 is TGCGCCAGCAGCCTCAGACAGGCGTTAATTAGGATCGATGAGCAGTTCTTC. The whole variable domain, filled in from reference TRBV5-1 and TRBJ2-1, reads KAGVTQTPRYLIKTRGQQVTLSCSPISGHRSVSWYQQTPGQGLQFLFEYFSETQRNKGNFPGRFSGRQFSNSRSEMNVSTLELGDSALYLCASSLRQALIRIDEQFFGPGTRLTVL.

This clone has just one count. V usage is TRBV27 and J usage is TRBJ2-2, with D unclear. The V and J ends lost 0 bases and 7 bases respectively, with 9 bases between them. The CDR3 consists of 14 residues. Germline lookup yields CDR1 MNHEY and CDR2 SMNVEV (reference sequence). As DNA, the CDR3 is TGTGCCAGCAGTTTATCACCCTCTGTCGGGGAGCTGTTTTTT. This sequence encodes CASSLSPSVGELFF.

This clone was picked up one time. V and J are TRBV5-1 and TRBJ2-2; tentatively, D is TRBD1 (6 bases). Germline loops: CDR1 SGHRS, CDR2 YFSETQ. The CDR3 is 16 residues long. V was shortened by 4 bases and J by 2 bases, with 15 bases between the two germline ends. Here the CDR3 DNA reads TGCGCCAGCAGCATATCTACCGGGACAAACACCGGGGAGCTGTTTTTT. It specifies CASSISTGTNTGELFF.